Given below is one TCR beta chain in context. This clone was observed a handful of times. Its antigen has not been determined. Base qualities are not recorded, but no much larger clone differs from it by a single base. The data belong to a study of PD-1 blockade in classical Hodgkin lymphoma (dated by TCRdb to the early 2020s). Regarding the research as a whole: Nivolumab dosing was 3 mg/kg intravenously every 2 weeks, continuing until either disease progression or unacceptable toxicity. The study used TCR beta sequencing and CyTOF to define a peripheral blood immune signature of response to PD-1 blockade in classical Hodgkin lymphoma.

Genomic DNA was isolated using the Qiagen DNeasy kit from unsorted PBMCs as well as from negatively selected CD4+ and CD8+ fractions. TCR beta CDR3 regions were amplified by immunoSEQ multiplex PCR using primers annealing to V and J segments. A synthetic immune receptor repertoire was used to minimize amplification bias, and remaining bias was computationally removed after sequencing. On the study's bioinformatics: Custom Python scripts were used to quantify repertoire diversity as the Shannon entropy index. Unsorted, CD4+ and CD8+ repertoires were analyzed separately, except in combined analyses where CD4+ and CD8+ sequences were merged in silico. Clonal expansion was defined as a frequency increase of at least 2-fold after treatment compared with C1D1, and clones undetected at baseline were assigned a pseudocount of 0.5. Singleton clones were defined as clones with 0 or 1 copy at C1D1, and non-singleton clones were defined as clones with 2 or more copies. Clones expanded in unsorted samples were assigned a CD4+, CD8+ or unknown annotation through matching of protein sequences in sorted samples from the same patient. Diversity changes from C1D1 to C4D1 were tested in paired samples using Wilcoxon tests. TCRdb carries this immuneACCESS record with in-frame sequences only. Its versions omit some clonotypes, under half of them owing to an unresolved V gene in the studies checked, with the rest unexplained. Clonal size and the V and J genes are those of that table, whereas D and trimming came from the DNA. In this sample the table shows tens of thousands of clones, under 75% of which occur a single time. 2.5% to 3.5% of the sample belongs to the ten largest clones.

Taken from cysteine to phenylalanine, the CDR3 has 18 residues. Just the 54-base CDR3 DNA is kept, in frame starting at base 1. Here V drops 0 bases and J drops 5 bases, and the junction holds 13 bases not matched to any gene. The germline V gene supplies CDR1 MGHDK and CDR2 SYGVNS. What this sample's time point label stands for: cycle 1 day 1 (C1D1), immediately before nivolumab initiation. Every trial patient had relapsed after autologous stem cell transplantation, and cohorts A, B and C differed in prior brentuximab vedotin exposure. The trial cohort comprised more than 55 patients with relapsed/refractory classical Hodgkin lymphoma whose best overall responses were complete response, partial response or progressive disease. Single-agent nivolumab was administered to trial patients in the multi-cohort phase II CheckMate 205 trial. An independent review committee assessed best overall response by applying the 2007 International Working Group response criteria. Trial PBMCs were collected immediately before nivolumab initiation (C1D1) and during therapy at cycle 2 day 1 and cycle 4 day 1. Peripheral blood was collected in 8 mL Vacutainer Cell Preparation Tubes, from which PBMCs were isolated by centrifugation and then cryopreserved.

The study at large found these results: Baseline TCR diversity was reported to be lower in newly diagnosed patients than in healthy donors, and even lower in relapsed/refractory patients. Trial patients with a complete response had baseline diversity similar to that of newly diagnosed patients, while partial responders and progressors had significantly lower diversity. Lower diversity was seen in patients whose nivolumab began less than 1 year after ASCT, and these patients were left out of later analyses so that immune reconstitution would not confound the results. The study was restricted to a single clinical trial cohort, and the causes of repertoire differences, possibly disease activity or prior therapy, were left undefined. CD4+ but not CD8+ TCR diversity rose significantly by C4D1 (p=0.0027 vs p=0.16), most apparent in complete responders (p=0.02).

The chain is made from TRBV25-1 and TRBJ2-1, with 7 bases matching TRBD2. Material: peripheral blood mononuclear cells (PBMCs), obtained at baseline. This TCR was sampled from a human donor with classical Hodgkin lymphoma. The sequence in DNA is TGTGCCAGCAGTGAATATTGGGGGGGGACGGGACTTGACAATGAGCAGTTCTTC. Its translation reads: CASSEYWGGTGLDNEQFF.